This TCR beta chain was sequenced during a study of T cell repertoires in aging, cancer and after chemotherapy. Study information: Clear clonal overlap appeared across healthy donor samples taken over several months to years. The full dataset contained roughly 8.8 million TCR reads.

TCR beta rearrangements were amplified from peripheral blood genomic DNA. CDR1 and CDR2 (germline): SGHTA, FQGNSA. The germline V and J ends were trimmed by 1 base and 0 bases, with 10 bases remaining between them. The CDR3 loop spans 16 amino acids. Rearranged V-D-J TRB sequences were amplified with a mixed TRB-A/B primer pool. TCRdb independently ran MiXCR on the multiplex PCR reads; one entry per CDR3 protein. The sample has 7,500 or so distinct CDR3 sequences; over 35% are singletons. The rearrangement uses TRBV7-2 and TRBJ1-3, with a tentative D call TRBD1 (5 bases). This sequence originates from a human donor in good health. The material sequenced was blood. The CDR3 DNA sequence: TGTGCCAGCAGCTTAGATGGGACGATCTCTGGAAACACCATATATTTT. It translates to CASSLDGTISGNTIYF.